Presented here are 3 T cell receptor beta chains from one specimen sequenced in a study of T-cell memory formation after mild COVID-19. Each CDR3 protein gets one entry after TCRdb re-called the 5' RACE reads with MiXCR. The sample has approximately 560,000 distinct CDR3 sequences, around a sixth seen once; the top ten hold roughly 7.7%. What was sequenced was PBMCs or a T cell subset sorted from them (not recorded which). These receptor sequences come from an adult woman who had mild COVID-19 (a few samples of this study predate the infection). Cell type and time point are not known.

In this sample, this clonotype turned up many times. This chain uses TRBV12-3 or TRBV12-4 with TRBJ1-5; D remains unclear. The length of the CDR3 is 13 residues. Trimming removed 2 bases at V and 7 bases at J, with 9 bases between. CDR3 sequence: CASSLFSGQPQHF. The CDR3 nucleotides read TGTGCCAGCAGTTTATTTTCTGGACAGCCCCAGCATTTT.

This chain joins TRBV6-5 and TRBJ2-6, with D maybe TRBD1 (5 bases). CDR3 length: 16 residues. Germline CDR1 is MNHEY and CDR2 is SVGAGI. V shed 0 bases and J shed 2 bases, with 8 bases lying between them. The CDR3 loop is CASSYSIRAGANVLTF. The CDR3 DNA reads as TGTGCCAGCAGTTACTCTATCAGGGCTGGGGCCAACGTCCTGACTTTC.

This clonotype was recorded a few times. V usage is TRBV5-1 and J usage is TRBJ2-1, with 10 bases aligning to TRBD2. This CDR3 is 19 amino acids long. The V gene's germline CDR1 is SGHRS and CDR2 YFSETQ. The ends lost 0 bases at V and 0 bases at J; junction bases unmatched: 9. The chain's CDR3 is CASSLAKIAGGYSYNEQFF. The CDR3 nucleotides read TGCGCCAGCAGCTTGGCTAAAATAGCGGGGGGCTACTCCTACAATGAGCAGTTCTTC.